The 15 T cell receptor beta chains below come from one sample, sequenced in a study of blood T cells in healthy people across ages. The authors ran a second PCR of about 7 to 11 cycles using a sample-barcoded 5' primer and a J-beta primer mix. Each CDR3 protein is one row after TCRdb ran MiXCR on the 5' RACE reads. Here the sample spans fewer than 900,000 distinct CDR3 sequences, approximately 49% being singletons. The sequenced sample was blood. The receptors here all came from an older woman in good health.

As to this clonotype: Given a much more abundant clone one base away, this may be a read error. V is TRBV9 and J is TRBJ2-7; the D gene is possibly TRBD1 (6 bases). V lost 3 bases, J lost 3 bases, and 10 bases lay in between. CDR1 and CDR2 from the germline V gene are SGDLS and YYNGEE. The CDR3 contains 13 residues. The CDR3 DNA reads TGTGCCAGCAGCGAGGGACACCTCTACGAGCAGTACTTC. This sequence encodes CASSEGHLYEQYF.

The rearrangement joins TRBV12-5 to TRBJ2-7; D call uncertain. The assigned J gene may be wrong: the sequence end matches TRBJ2-5 better. The CDR3 extends over 12 amino acids. Germline values: CDR1 LGHNT, CDR2 FRNRAP. The CDR3 nucleotides read TGTGCTAGTGGCCGAACCGGGGAGACCCAGTACTTC. Residues: CASGRTGETQYF.

The chain uses TRBV30 and TRBJ2-2, with D perhaps TRBD1 or TRBD2 (6 bases each). CDR3 length: 13 amino acids. CDR1 GTSNPN and CDR2 SVGIG come from the germline V gene (reference sequence). Deletions cut 4 bases from V and 3 bases from J, with 9 bases between. CDR3 coding DNA: TGTGCCTGGAAGGGGGGTTACACCGGGGAGCTGTTTTTT. It specifies CAWKGGYTGELFF.

In the case of this clonotype: This may arise from a read error, as a much more abundant clone is one base away. The gene calls are TRBV6-6 and TRBJ1-2, with D possibly matching TRBD1 (6 bases). In germline, CDR1 is MNHNY, CDR2 SVGAGI (reference sequence). CDR3 length equals 13 residues. Deletions cut 6 bases from V and 5 bases from J, with 13 bases between. CDR3 coding DNA: TGTGCCAGCAGGGGGTACAGGGTTTATGGCTACACCTTC. Amino acids: CASRGYRVYGYTF.

V usage is TRBV20-1 and J usage is TRBJ2-4; 8 bases map to TRBD2. With the DNA end fitting TRBJ2-7 better, the J assignment may be wrong. This CDR3 region has 15 residues. The germline V gene has CDR1 DFQATT and CDR2 SNEGSKA (reference sequence). In DNA, the CDR3 is TGCAGTGCTAGAGAATATAGAGCGGGAGACCACGAGCAGTACTTC. Translated: CSAREYRAGDHEQYF.

V usage is TRBV18 and J usage is TRBJ1-4, with unresolved D. V was shortened by 3 bases and J by 8 bases, with 13 bases between the two germline ends. From germline, CDR1 is KGHSH and CDR2 LQKENI. The CDR3 has 14 amino acids. CDR3 in DNA: TGTGCCAGCTCACCCAATGCAGAATCCGAAAAACTGTTTTTT. It encodes CASSPNAESEKLFF.

Ten or more counts support this clonotype. The chain has TRBV9 and TRBJ2-7; D is uncertain. The V end was cut by 5 bases, the J end by 0 bases, with 12 bases between. Germline V gene data show CDR1 as SGDLS and CDR2 as YYNGEE. This CDR3 is 14 amino acids long. The CDR3 loop reads CASRPRTSSYEQYF. The DNA for the CDR3 is TGTGCCAGCAGGCCTCGGACGAGCTCCTACGAGCAGTACTTC.

This chain uses TRBV5-4 with TRBJ2-7; possible D gene TRBD2, 6 bases. Germline V lookup: CDR1 SGHNT, CDR2 YYREEE (reference sequence). This CDR3 is built from 17 residues. The germline V and J ends were trimmed by 0 bases and 3 bases, with 19 bases remaining between them. The CDR3 loop reads CASSLGGWLATDYEQYF. For the CDR3, the DNA is TGTGCCAGCAGCTTGGGAGGTTGGCTAGCGACCGACTACGAGCAGTACTTC. Variable domain in full (rest from reference TRBV5-4 and TRBJ2-7): ETGVTQSPTHLIKTRGQQVTLRCSSQSGHNTVSWYQQALGQGPQFIFQYYREEENGRGNFPPRFSGLQFPNYSSELNVNALELDDSALYLCASSLGGWLATDYEQYFGPGTRLTVT.

The chain joins TRBV3-1 to TRBJ2-3; 8 bases are a match to TRBD2. Germline V gives CDR1 LGHDT, CDR2 YNNKEL (reference sequence). The length of the CDR3 is 14 residues. With 4 bases clipped from V and 4 bases from J, the junction kept 4 bases outside the gene matches. The CDR3 DNA follows: TGTGCCAGCAGCCCTTCGACTAGCGCAGATACGCAGTATTTT. Its protein is CASSPSTSADTQYF.

This chain links TRBV3-1 with TRBJ1-1, with D tentatively TRBD1 (6 bases). The V gene's germline CDR1 is LGHDT and CDR2 YNNKEL (reference sequence). V was cut by 0 bases and J by 0 bases, with 17 bases left in between. This CDR3 contains 18 residues. CDR3 DNA sequence: TGTGCCAGCAGCCAAGAAGATACCTCGGACAGCCTGAACACTGAAGCTTTCTTT. Translated: CASSQEDTSDSLNTEAFF.

The CDR3, as DNA: TGCAGTGCTAGAGGCTCGAGCGGGACCTACGAGCAGTACTTC. Translated: CSARGSSGTYEQYF. This chain links TRBV20-1 with TRBJ2-7; 7 bases agree with TRBD2. The length of the CDR3 is 14 residues. Germline loops: CDR1 DFQATT, CDR2 SNEGSKA (reference sequence). With 1 base clipped from V and 2 bases from J, the junction kept 5 bases outside the gene matches.

The V gene is TRBV2, the J gene TRBJ1-4; TRBD1 matches at 8 bases. The CDR3 runs 15 residues. Unmatched junction bases numbered 5, after V lost 1 base and J lost 7 bases. Per germline, CDR1 SNHLY and CDR2 FYNNEI. The CDR3 bases are TGTGCCAGCAGTGAAGAAAGGACAGGGTTTGAAAAACTGTTTTTT. Residues: CASSEERTGFEKLFF.

In this sample, this clonotype turned up a few times. This chain links TRBV5-1 with TRBJ2-5; D not certain. With the DNA end fitting TRBJ2-7 better, the J assignment may be wrong. The CDR3 has 13 residues. Germline V lookup: CDR1 SGHRS, CDR2 YFSETQ. The CDR3 DNA reads TGCGCCAGCAGCTTATTCCAGCCGGCCGAGCAGTACTTC. Protein product: CASSLFQPAEQYF.

This clonotype was seen more than once but under ten times. The CDR3 here is CASSRAMNSYNEQFF. The CDR3 bases are TGTGCCAGCAGCCGCGCTATGAACTCCTACAATGAGCAGTTCTTC. The rearrangement uses TRBV7-3 and TRBJ2-1; D is unclear. This CDR3 has 15 residues. V lost 5 bases, J lost 0 bases, and 11 bases lay in between. From germline, CDR1 is SGHTA and CDR2 FQGTGA. Full variable domain (outside the CDR3, taken from reference TRBV7-3 and TRBJ2-1): GAGVSQTPSNKVTEKGKYVELRCDPISGHTALYWYRQSLGQGPEFLIYFQGTGAADDSGLPNDRFFAVRPEGSVSTLKIQRTERGDSAVYLCASSRAMNSYNEQFFGPGTRLTVL.

The CDR3 DNA sequence: TGCAGCGTTGAAACCCCAAGAGGTGGTGAGCAGTACTTC. This gives the protein CSVETPRGGEQYF. The chain combines TRBV29-1 with TRBJ2-7; D remains unclear. Between the trimmed V and J ends, which lost 2 bases and 7 bases, there was a span of 15 bases. Looked up from germline, CDR1 is SQVTM and CDR2 is ANQGSEA. The CDR3 runs 13 residues.